The clone carrying this T cell receptor (beta chain) came up many times. As yet, its antigen is unknown. Since a much larger clone is just one base distant, this may be a read error. Reverse transcription of roughly 0.5 ug total RNA with a constant-region primer produced TCR beta cDNA. It was through three nested multiplex PCR rounds of slightly modified ARM-PCR that TCR beta libraries arose. Rounds one and two of PCR, each of roughly 10 cycles, were primed with TRBV1-TRBV30 forward primers and a C-beta reverse primer. MiXCR, run by TCRdb on the multiplex PCR reads, gives a single entry per CDR3 protein. The sample lists about 110,000 distinct CDR3 sequences; roughly 85% were seen once. The record originates from a study of tumor-infiltrating lymphocytes in primary liver carcinoma. Overall study findings and caveats: All five tumor regions shared only about 7-25% of top clones.

The CDR3 spans 16 residues. CDR1 and CDR2 from the germline V gene are SGHDN and FVKESK. V gave up 1 base and J gave up 6 bases, with 18 bases separating them. Co-extracting RNA and DNA was done with 20-30 mg of unsorted bulk tissue as input. The chain joins TRBV14 to TRBJ1-2; D is unclear. Source material: liver tumor tissue from sampling region 3. The subset denotes: tumor region T3, left-lateral pole. This clonotype was obtained from a man in his forties with primary liver carcinoma and hepatitis B virus infection. The CDR3 here is CASSQVNPPWGNGYTF. Here the CDR3 DNA reads TGTGCCAGCAGCCAAGTTAACCCCCCGTGGGGAAATGGCTACACCTTC.